Included here is one T cell receptor beta chain sequence, with context. Its target is not known. J gave up 3 bases and V 2 bases, and 4 bases lay outside the gene matches. The CDR3 runs to 16 residues. The germline CDR1 and CDR2 sequences are SSHAT and FNYEAQ (reference sequence). This specimen belongs to a study of identical twins. The study's findings and limits: Invariant MAIT and iNKT cells could partly confound zero-insertion analyses. Twins shared out-of-frame alpha sequences with excess low generation probability.

A single record per CDR3 protein comes from TCRdb applying MiXCR to the 5' RACE reads. Seen here are about 530,000 distinct CDR3 sequences, more than 20% observed once, and the top ten hold 0.4% to 0.6%. These records were also assigned to another study, of yellow fever vaccine responses in identical twins.

The rearrangement joins TRBV7-7 to TRBJ2-2; 9 bases agree with TRBD2. Material for sequencing was CD4+ T cells sorted from blood. The receptor was derived from a woman aged 18-29 years in good health. CDR3 nucleotide sequence: TGTGCCAGCAGCTTAACGGCGGGGGGGGACACCGGGGAGCTGTTTTTT. Its translation is CASSLTAGGDTGELFF.